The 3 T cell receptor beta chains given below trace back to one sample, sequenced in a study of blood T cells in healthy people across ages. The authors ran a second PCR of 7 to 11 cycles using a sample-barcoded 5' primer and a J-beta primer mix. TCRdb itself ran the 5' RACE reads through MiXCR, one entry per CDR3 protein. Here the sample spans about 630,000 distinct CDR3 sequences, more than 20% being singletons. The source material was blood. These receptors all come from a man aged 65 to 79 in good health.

The CDR3 sequence is CASSSWTSGKNTGELFF. In DNA, the CDR3 is TGTGCCAGCAGCTCGTGGACTAGCGGGAAGAACACCGGGGAGCTGTTTTTT. The chain is built from TRBV7-9 and TRBJ2-2, with 12 bases matching TRBD2. The V segment lost 4 bases and the J segment 1 base; nucleotides outside the gene matches: 4. Germline lookup yields CDR1 SEHNR and CDR2 FQNEAQ (reference sequence). This CDR3 has 17 amino acids.

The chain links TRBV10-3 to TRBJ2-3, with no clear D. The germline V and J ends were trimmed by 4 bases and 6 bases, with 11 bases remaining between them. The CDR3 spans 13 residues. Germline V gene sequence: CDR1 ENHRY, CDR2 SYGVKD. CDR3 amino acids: CAISGQEGDTQYF. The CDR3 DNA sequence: TGTGCCATCAGTGGTCAGGAAGGGGATACGCAGTATTTT.

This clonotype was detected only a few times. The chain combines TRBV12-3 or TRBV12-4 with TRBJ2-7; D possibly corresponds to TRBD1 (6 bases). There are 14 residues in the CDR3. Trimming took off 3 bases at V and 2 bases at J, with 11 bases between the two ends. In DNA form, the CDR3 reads TGTGCCAGCAGTTTGGGACATTACACCTACGAGCAGTACTTC. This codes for CASSLGHYTYEQYF.